The TCR beta chain under discussion was sequenced for a study of blood T cell repertoires in COVID-19 (dated by TCRdb to the early 2020s). Context from the whole study: Samples covering the acute and convalescent phases of COVID-19 were provided by collaborators in the United States, Italy and Spain. The prospective study material was composed of cDNA or gDNA derived from T cells, B-cell-depleted T cells, or PBMCs. The dataset comprised deeply sampled blood TCRbeta repertoires from subjects exposed to, actively infected with, or recovered from COVID-19. A freely available public database, intended as a resource for researchers studying the immune response to SARS-CoV-2, is where the repertoires were released. The samples were drawn from two sources: the first 160 participants of the ongoing ImmuneRACE study, and over 950 subjects contributed by 6 global collaborators. Sample metadata almost always included a de-identified subject ID, COVID-19 status, age in years and sex. Where available, HLA class I and class II types were taken from metadata supplied by the sample provider and were not determined by assay-based typing. The study at large found these results: How much clinical and demographic metadata was included differed by source and by participant, and the metadata was provided uncurated.

Each collaborating institution followed its own protocols to collect whole blood in K2EDTA tubes. Collaborator samples were shipped for TCRbeta analysis as frozen whole blood, isolated PBMCs, or DNA extracted from either sample type. Reading from cysteine to phenylalanine, the CDR3 counts 17 amino acids. Only CDR3 DNA is held: 51 bases, read in frame from base 1. Via the germline V gene, CDR1 is SGHTS and CDR2 YDEGEE. V is reduced by 0 bases and J by 0 bases, leaving a spacing of 15 bases between them. The immunoSEQ Assay, a bias-controlled multiplex PCR, was used to amplify TCRbeta CDR3 regions from genomic DNA. As for how the authors treated the data: The number of nucleated cells in each sample was estimated from the amplification of reference gene primers within the assay. To quantify the absolute abundance of each unique TCRbeta CDR3 rearrangement, sequence reads were collapsed and filtered. For each sample, productive Simpson clonality was calculated by taking the square root of Simpson's diversity index across productive rearrangements. The table was pulled from immuneACCESS by TCRdb, which kept in-frame rearrangements only. Such tables lose some clones; where checked, under half of the loss comes from unresolved V genes, and the rest has no known cause. Clonal size and the V and J genes are those of that table, whereas D and trimming came from the DNA. The sample records 90,000 to 150,000 clones, about 89% of which are singletons. Roughly 19% of the sample rests with the top ten.

As concerns this clone: Its antigen specificity is not known. No base-level quality is on record; no much larger clone is a single base apart.

The chain employs TRBV5-8 and TRBJ1-1, with the D gene not clear enough to name. This clonotype was sampled from a human donor with acute or convalescent COVID-19. The donor label of this sample is uncertain. Specimen: peripheral blood. The DNA is TGTGCCAGCAGCTTGGACGGGTCCGGTTACATGAACACTGAAGCTTTCTTT. Translation gives CASSLDGSGYMNTEAFF.